This TCR beta chain is drawn from a study of cytomegalovirus exposure and HLA in healthy donors. Whole-study context: When fewer than 400 donors were genotyped, more than 70% of them were found to fall in the Caucasian-associated ancestry cluster.

Use of 60 Vbeta and 13 Jbeta primers characterized the PCR. Per the original methods: The authors later counted some 76 million unique TCR beta chains, some 12 million of them shared. The repertoire was sequenced with immunoSEQ multiplex PCR; TCRdb's copy has only in-frame clones and lacks some. Clone size and V and J calls were adopted from that table, with D and trimming inferred from the DNA. The data hold tens of thousands of clones, with about 63% observed a single time. The CDR3 contains 14 residues. Germline CDR1 is LNHNV and CDR2 is YYDKDF (reference sequence). V lost 5 bases, J lost 7 bases, and 8 bases stayed unmatched. With respect to this clone: The antigen is not known.

Overall study results and limits: When a later analysis was performed, an Asian-associated ancestry cluster reportedly had fewer N-insertions than the approximately 690-donor mean. In vitro experiments confirmed that three CMV-associated chains were specific for CMV antigens.

The sequence derives from a man aged 35-49 years in good health and CMV-seropositive. The chain uses TRBV15 and TRBJ2-7; 10 bases align to TRBD1. Sequencing used PBMCs. The CDR3 coding sequence is TGTGCCACCAGCGGGACAGGGGAAGTGGGGGAGCAGTACTTC. This sequence encodes CATSGTGEVGEQYF.